A selection of T cell receptor beta chains follows, all from one sample in a study of shared clonotypes between healthy human individuals. Clones were read by immunoSEQ multiplex PCR, and TCRdb kept only the in-frame ones, dropping some. The sample yields 2 million to 3 million clones, approximately 94% seen once. Sequencing was carried out using naive CD4+ T cells from PBMCs. Receptors were obtained from a man aged 18 to 29 in good health. Some clones in this sample may be carry-over from other donors' samples. Each CDR3 is given with its conserved first and last residue. Fields, in order: J gene, V gene, D gene, clone size, CDR3 DNA, CDR3 protein. A D gene is named only where the DNA matches it firmly. Clone size, where shown, is once, few, many, or a class for clones that have expanded.

j_gene: TRBJ1-2
v_gene: TRBV5-1
d_gene: TRBD1
abundance: NA
CDR3nt: TGCGCCAGCAGCGCGAAGGCGGGACAGGGGGCCGTCTATGGCTACACCTTC
CDR3aa: CASSAKAGQGAVYGYTF

j_gene: TRBJ2-7
v_gene: TRBV4-1
d_gene: NA
abundance: once
CDR3nt: TGCGCCAGCAGCCAAGGCTACAGGGTCCCTGCCTACGAGCAGTACTTC
CDR3aa: CASSQGYRVPAYEQYF

j_gene: TRBJ2-3
v_gene: TRBV28
d_gene: NA
abundance: NA
CDR3nt: TGTGCCAGCAGTCTGCCTTGGTTGGAGGGGCCAGCCACAGATACGCAGTATTTT
CDR3aa: CASSLPWLEGPATDTQYF

j_gene: TRBJ2-7
v_gene: TRBV9
d_gene: TRBD1
abundance: NA
CDR3nt: TGTGCCAGCAGTAAAACGGGACAGGGGACTTCCTACGAGCAGTACTTC
CDR3aa: CASSKTGQGTSYEQYF

j_gene: TRBJ2-7
v_gene: TRBV10-3
d_gene: TRBD1
abundance: NA
CDR3nt: TGTGCCATCAGTGGGACAGGGGACGTCGAGCAGTACTTC
CDR3aa: CAISGTGDVEQYF

j_gene: TRBJ1-6
v_gene: TRBV30
d_gene: NA
abundance: NA
CDR3nt: TGTGCCTGCTCCGTAGGTTCACCCCTCCACTTT
CDR3aa: CACSVGSPLHF

j_gene: TRBJ2-2
v_gene: TRBV19
d_gene: NA
abundance: NA
CDR3nt: TGTGCCAGTAGTACAGGGACCCCGAACACCGGGGAGCTGTTTTTT
CDR3aa: CASSTGTPNTGELFF

j_gene: TRBJ1-2
v_gene: TRBV4-2
d_gene: NA
abundance: NA
CDR3nt: TGTGCCAGCAGCCTTAACCCGGACGACTATGGCTACACCTTC
CDR3aa: CASSLNPDDYGYTF

j_gene: TRBJ1-5
v_gene: TRBV7-2
d_gene: TRBD1
abundance: NA
CDR3nt: TGTGCCAGCAGCTATCAACAGGGGGGCAATCAGCCCCAGCATTTT
CDR3aa: CASSYQQGGNQPQHF

j_gene: TRBJ1-4
v_gene: TRBV10-3
d_gene: NA
abundance: once
CDR3nt: TGTGCCATCAGTGAGGTGCCGGGAGGAGCAACTAATGAAAAACTGTTTTTT
CDR3aa: CAISEVPGGATNEKLFF

j_gene: TRBJ1-5
v_gene: TRBV30
d_gene: TRBD1
abundance: NA
CDR3nt: TGTGCCTGGAGCGGGACAGGTCAGCAGCCCCAGCATTTT
CDR3aa: CAWSGTGQQPQHF

j_gene: TRBJ1-1
v_gene: TRBV29-1
d_gene: NA
abundance: few
CDR3nt: TGCAGCGCCCTGGGACAGAACACTGAAGCTTTCTTT
CDR3aa: CSALGQNTEAFF

j_gene: TRBJ2-7
v_gene: TRBV28
d_gene: TRBD2
abundance: NA
CDR3nt: TGTGCCAGCAGACGGACTAGCGGGAGTTACGAGCAGTACTTC
CDR3aa: CASRRTSGSYEQYF

j_gene: TRBJ1-6
v_gene: TRBV25-1
d_gene: NA
abundance: NA
CDR3nt: TGTGCCAGCAGTGGGGGGCCGGCTCATTCACCCCTCCACTTT
CDR3aa: CASSGGPAHSPLHF

j_gene: TRBJ1-4
v_gene: TRBV18
d_gene: NA
abundance: NA
CDR3nt: TGTGCCAGCTCACCACCAACACACTGGGGTGAAAAACTGTTTTTT
CDR3aa: CASSPPTHWGEKLFF

j_gene: TRBJ2-2
v_gene: TRBV6-5
d_gene: NA
abundance: NA
CDR3nt: TGTGCCAGCAGTTACTCTGGACCTCGGGGGGAGCTGTTTTTT
CDR3aa: CASSYSGPRGELFF

j_gene: TRBJ1-3
v_gene: TRBV5-1
d_gene: NA
abundance: once
CDR3nt: TGCGCCAGCAGCTTGCAGGCGCACTCTGGAAACACCATATATTTT
CDR3aa: CASSLQAHSGNTIYF

j_gene: TRBJ1-1
v_gene: TRBV11-1
d_gene: TRBD1
abundance: NA
CDR3nt: TGTGCCAGCAGCAGACAGGGTTTTGGGAACACTGAAGCTTTCTTT
CDR3aa: CASSRQGFGNTEAFF

j_gene: TRBJ2-7
v_gene: TRBV6-5
d_gene: NA
abundance: NA
CDR3nt: TGTGCCAGCAGTTATAGTTATCAGAACGAGCAGTACTTC
CDR3aa: CASSYSYQNEQYF

j_gene: TRBJ2-1
v_gene: TRBV29-1
d_gene: NA
abundance: NA
CDR3nt: TGCAGCTCAGATTCGGGCTCCTACAATGAGCAGTTCTTC
CDR3aa: CSSDSGSYNEQFF

j_gene: TRBJ2-7
v_gene: TRBV5-4
d_gene: TRBD2
abundance: NA
CDR3nt: TGTGCCAGCAGCTGGGGAGGGAGAGTAGCCTACGAGCAGTACTTC
CDR3aa: CASSWGGRVAYEQYF

j_gene: TRBJ1-1
v_gene: TRBV7-2
d_gene: NA
abundance: NA
CDR3nt: TGTGCCAGCCGAGGGGTCATGAACACTGAAGCTTTCTTT
CDR3aa: CASRGVMNTEAFF

j_gene: TRBJ2-2
v_gene: TRBV6-5
d_gene: NA
abundance: NA
CDR3nt: TGTGCCAGCAGGCCCCGGCGGGTAGCCGGGGAGCTGTTTTTT
CDR3aa: CASRPRRVAGELFF

j_gene: TRBJ2-4
v_gene: TRBV28
d_gene: NA
abundance: NA
CDR3nt: TGTGCCAGCAGCCTTTTCGTCTCCGGGGACGGAACCAAAAACATTCAGTACTTC
CDR3aa: CASSLFVSGDGTKNIQYF

j_gene: TRBJ2-3
v_gene: TRBV5-1
d_gene: TRBD2
abundance: NA
CDR3nt: TGCGCCAGCAGCGCCGGGACTAGCAGACCAGATACGCAGTATTTT
CDR3aa: CASSAGTSRPDTQYF

j_gene: TRBJ1-6
v_gene: TRBV27
d_gene: NA
abundance: NA
CDR3nt: TGTGCCAGCAGACGGGATTATAATTCACCCCTCCACTTT
CDR3aa: CASRRDYNSPLHF

j_gene: TRBJ1-4
v_gene: TRBV28
d_gene: NA
abundance: NA
CDR3nt: TGTGCCAGCAGAATCGGTAGCTTTAATGAAAAACTGTTTTTT
CDR3aa: CASRIGSFNEKLFF

j_gene: TRBJ2-7
v_gene: TRBV7-9
d_gene: NA
abundance: NA
CDR3nt: TGTGCCAGCAGCTTAGTCGCCGATGCCTACGAGCAGTACTTC
CDR3aa: CASSLVADAYEQYF

j_gene: TRBJ2-2
v_gene: TRBV7-8
d_gene: TRBD2
abundance: NA
CDR3nt: TGTGCCAGCAGCTTCCAAGCGGGAGCGAACACCGGGGAGCTGTTTTTT
CDR3aa: CASSFQAGANTGELFF

j_gene: TRBJ1-5
v_gene: TRBV28
d_gene: NA
abundance: NA
CDR3nt: TGTGCCAGTGCTATTACTTCGCCAGGGGGCAATCAGCCCCAGCATTTT
CDR3aa: CASAITSPGGNQPQHF

j_gene: TRBJ1-5
v_gene: TRBV2
d_gene: NA
abundance: NA
CDR3nt: TGTGCCAGCCGTGGGGGCCTCAATCAGCCCCAGCATTTT
CDR3aa: CASRGGLNQPQHF

j_gene: TRBJ2-1
v_gene: TRBV7-2
d_gene: TRBD2
abundance: once
CDR3nt: TGTGCCAGCAGCTTTAGCGGGAGGGGCAATGAGCAGTTCTTC
CDR3aa: CASSFSGRGNEQFF

j_gene: TRBJ1-2
v_gene: TRBV19
d_gene: NA
abundance: NA
CDR3nt: TGTGCCAGTAGTATTGGGGGGGCGCAGAGTGGCTACACCTTC
CDR3aa: CASSIGGAQSGYTF

j_gene: TRBJ1-4
v_gene: TRBV28
d_gene: NA
abundance: NA
CDR3nt: TGTGCCAGCAGTTTGATAGTTAATGAAAAACTGTTTTTT
CDR3aa: CASSLIVNEKLFF

j_gene: TRBJ2-1
v_gene: TRBV7-3
d_gene: NA
abundance: NA
CDR3nt: TGTGCCAGCAGCCTAGAGGACTACTACAATGAGCAGTTCTTC
CDR3aa: CASSLEDYYNEQFF

j_gene: TRBJ1-5
v_gene: TRBV19
d_gene: TRBD1
abundance: NA
CDR3nt: TGTGCCAGTAGTATGGGACAGAATAGCAATCAGCCCCAGCATTTT
CDR3aa: CASSMGQNSNQPQHF

j_gene: TRBJ2-2
v_gene: TRBV5-4
d_gene: NA
abundance: NA
CDR3nt: TGTGCCAGCAGCTTTAAGCGGTCGAACACCGGGGAGCTGTTTTTT
CDR3aa: CASSFKRSNTGELFF

j_gene: TRBJ2-7
v_gene: TRBV5-4
d_gene: NA
abundance: NA
CDR3nt: TGTGCCAGCAGTTACACAGATTACGAGCAGTACTTC
CDR3aa: CASSYTDYEQYF

j_gene: TRBJ2-1
v_gene: TRBV9
d_gene: TRBD2
abundance: NA
CDR3nt: TGTGCCAGCAGCGTAGCGCGATTTGGGGCTAGCGGGAGGTACTACAATGAGCAGTTCTTC
CDR3aa: CASSVARFGASGRYYNEQFF

j_gene: TRBJ2-7
v_gene: TRBV27
d_gene: NA
abundance: NA
CDR3nt: TGTGCCAGCAGTTTAGTGGGCAGCTACGAGCAGTACTTC
CDR3aa: CASSLVGSYEQYF